Included here is one T cell receptor beta chain sequence, with context. The target antigen is unknown. An end of the junction differs from the germline gene, which may be a read error. Every donor gave 8 to 10 milliliters of peripheral blood. This sample stems from a study of blood T cells in healthy people across ages. Study observations and caveats: Shifts in expanded clonotypes may have been confounded by donor CMV status, which was unknown.

The germline V gene has CDR1 LGHDT and CDR2 YNNKEL (reference sequence). CDR3 length: 12 residues. A second PCR of about 7 to 12 cycles used a sample-barcoded 5' primer and a J-beta primer mix. TCRdb reprocessed the 5' RACE reads via MiXCR and lists one record per CDR3 protein. This table has 850,000 to 1,000,000 distinct CDR3 sequences, about 44% appearing once. The genes are TRBV3-1 and TRBJ1-1; tentatively, D is TRBD1 (5 bases). The receptor's source is a man under 40 in good health. Sequencing input: blood. The CDR3 nucleotides read TGTGTCAGCAGCCAGGGGAACACTGAAGCTTTCTTT. Translating it yields CVSSQGNTEAFF.